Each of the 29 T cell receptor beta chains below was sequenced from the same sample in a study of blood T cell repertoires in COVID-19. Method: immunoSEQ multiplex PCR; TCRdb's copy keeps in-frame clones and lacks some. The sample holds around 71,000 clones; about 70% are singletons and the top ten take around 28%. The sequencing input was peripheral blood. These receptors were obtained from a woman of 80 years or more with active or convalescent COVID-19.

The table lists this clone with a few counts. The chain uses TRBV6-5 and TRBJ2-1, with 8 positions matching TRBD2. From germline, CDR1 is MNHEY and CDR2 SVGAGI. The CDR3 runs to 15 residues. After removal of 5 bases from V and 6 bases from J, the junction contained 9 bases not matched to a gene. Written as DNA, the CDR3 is TGTGCCAGCAGTCAGAATAGCGGGGAACCCAATGAGCAGTTCTTC. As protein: CASSQNSGEPNEQFF.

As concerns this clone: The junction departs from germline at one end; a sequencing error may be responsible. CDR3 in amino acids: CATPQANCRVFPGNTIYF. Written as DNA, the CDR3 is TGTGCCACCCCTCAGGCAAATTGCAGGGTCTTTCCTGGGAACACCATATATTTT. The chain employs TRBV7-2 and TRBJ1-3; a possible D gene is TRBD1 (5 bases). Germline V gives CDR1 SGHTA, CDR2 FQGNSA. The CDR3 totals 18 residues.

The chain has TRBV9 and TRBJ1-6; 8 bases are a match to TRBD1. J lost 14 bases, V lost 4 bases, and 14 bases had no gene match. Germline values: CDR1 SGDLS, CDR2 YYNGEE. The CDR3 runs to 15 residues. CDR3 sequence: CASSPRTGGSGALHF. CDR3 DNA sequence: TGTGCCAGCAGCCCCCGAACAGGGGGATCGGGGGCCCTCCACTTT.

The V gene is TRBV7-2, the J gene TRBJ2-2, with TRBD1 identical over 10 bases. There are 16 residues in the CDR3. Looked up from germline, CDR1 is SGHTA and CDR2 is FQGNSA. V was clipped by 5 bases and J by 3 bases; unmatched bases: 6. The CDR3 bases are TGTGCCAGCAGCCACGGACAGGGGGGGGACACCGGGGAGCTGTTTTTT. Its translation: CASSHGQGGDTGELFF.

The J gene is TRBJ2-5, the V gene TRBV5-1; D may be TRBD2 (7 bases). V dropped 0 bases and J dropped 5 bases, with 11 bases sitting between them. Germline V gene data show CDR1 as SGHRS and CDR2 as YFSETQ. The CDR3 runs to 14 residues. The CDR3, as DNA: TGCGCCAGCAGCTTGGTCGCGGGGGCGGAGACCCAGTACTTC. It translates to CASSLVAGAETQYF.

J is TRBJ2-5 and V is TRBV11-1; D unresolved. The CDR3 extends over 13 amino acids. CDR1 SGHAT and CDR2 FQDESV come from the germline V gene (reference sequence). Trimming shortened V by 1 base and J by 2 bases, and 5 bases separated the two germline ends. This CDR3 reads CASSLGYQETQYF. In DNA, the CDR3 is TGTGCCAGCAGCTTAGGTTATCAAGAGACCCAGTACTTC.

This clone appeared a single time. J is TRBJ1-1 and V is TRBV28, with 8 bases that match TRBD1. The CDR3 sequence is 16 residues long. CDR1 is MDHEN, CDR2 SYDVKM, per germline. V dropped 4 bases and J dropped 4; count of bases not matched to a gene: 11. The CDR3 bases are TGTGCCAGCAGTTACGGGCTGACAGGGGAACTCACTGAAGCTTTCTTT. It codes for CASSYGLTGELTEAFF.

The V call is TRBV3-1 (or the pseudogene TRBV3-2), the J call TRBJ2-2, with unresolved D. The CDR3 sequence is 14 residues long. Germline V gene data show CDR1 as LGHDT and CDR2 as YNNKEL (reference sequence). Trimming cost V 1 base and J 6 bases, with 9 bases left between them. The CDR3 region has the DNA TGTGCCAGCAGCCAAGGGCAGGCCCCCGGGGAGCTGTTTTTT. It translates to CASSQGQAPGELFF.

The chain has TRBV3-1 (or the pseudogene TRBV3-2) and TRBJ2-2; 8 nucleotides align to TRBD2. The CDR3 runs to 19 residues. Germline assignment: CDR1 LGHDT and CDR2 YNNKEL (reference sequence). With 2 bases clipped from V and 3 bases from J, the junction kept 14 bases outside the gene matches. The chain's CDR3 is CASSQFRGRGGLDTGELFF. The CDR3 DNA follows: TGTGCCAGCAGCCAATTCCGTGGTCGGGGGGGATTGGACACCGGGGAGCTGTTTTTT.

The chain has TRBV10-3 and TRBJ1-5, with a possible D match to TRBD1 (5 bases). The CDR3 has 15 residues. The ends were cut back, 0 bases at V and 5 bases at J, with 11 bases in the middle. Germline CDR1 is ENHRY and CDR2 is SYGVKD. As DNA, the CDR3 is TGTGCCATCAGTGAGTCTTGGGGGGAGGATCAGCCCCAGCATTTT. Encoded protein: CAISESWGEDQPQHF.

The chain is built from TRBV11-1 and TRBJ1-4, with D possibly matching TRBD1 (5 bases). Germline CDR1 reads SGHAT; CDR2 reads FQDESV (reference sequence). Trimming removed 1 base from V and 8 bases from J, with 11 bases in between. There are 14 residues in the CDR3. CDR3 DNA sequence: TGTGCCAGCAGCTTAGGCCAGGGCCACGAAAAACTGTTTTTT. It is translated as CASSLGQGHEKLFF.

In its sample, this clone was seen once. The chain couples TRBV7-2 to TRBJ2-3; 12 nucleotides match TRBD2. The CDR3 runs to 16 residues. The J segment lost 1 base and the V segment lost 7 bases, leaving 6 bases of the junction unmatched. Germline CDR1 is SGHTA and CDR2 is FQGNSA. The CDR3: CASNSLAGGGTDTQYF. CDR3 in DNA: TGTGCCAGCAACTCCCTAGCGGGGGGGGGCACAGATACGCAGTATTTT. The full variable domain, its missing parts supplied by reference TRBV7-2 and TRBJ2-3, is GAGVSQSPSNKVTEKGKDVELRCDPISGHTALYWYRQSLGQGLEFLIYFQGNSAPDKSGLPSDRFSAERTGGSVSTLTIQRTQQEDSAVYLCASNSLAGGGTDTQYFGPGTRLTVL.

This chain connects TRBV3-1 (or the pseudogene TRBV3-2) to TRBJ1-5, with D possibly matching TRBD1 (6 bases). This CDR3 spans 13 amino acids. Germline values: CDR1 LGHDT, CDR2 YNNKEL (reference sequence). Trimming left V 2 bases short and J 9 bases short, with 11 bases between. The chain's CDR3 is CASSQRQDGPQHF. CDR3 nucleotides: TGTGCCAGCAGCCAAAGACAGGACGGGCCCCAGCATTTT.

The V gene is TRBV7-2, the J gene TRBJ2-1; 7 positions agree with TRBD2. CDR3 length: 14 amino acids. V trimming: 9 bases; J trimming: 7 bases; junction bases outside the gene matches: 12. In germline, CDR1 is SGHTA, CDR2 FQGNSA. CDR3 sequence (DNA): TGTGCCAGGGGCTTGGGGGGGATCAATAATGAGCAGTTCTTC. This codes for CARGLGGINNEQFF. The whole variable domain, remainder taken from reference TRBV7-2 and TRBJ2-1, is GAGVSQSPSNKVTEKGKDVELRCDPISGHTALYWYRQSLGQGLEFLIYFQGNSAPDKSGLPSDRFSAERTGGSVSTLTIQRTQQEDSAVYLCARGLGGINNEQFFGPGTRLTVL.

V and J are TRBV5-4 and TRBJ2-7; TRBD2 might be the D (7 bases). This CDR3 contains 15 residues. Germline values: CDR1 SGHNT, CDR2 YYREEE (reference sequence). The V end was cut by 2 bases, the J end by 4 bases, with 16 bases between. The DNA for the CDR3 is TGTGCCAGCAGCTTAGGGGGGGCAATCGATTACGAGCAGTACTTC. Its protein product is CASSLGGAIDYEQYF.

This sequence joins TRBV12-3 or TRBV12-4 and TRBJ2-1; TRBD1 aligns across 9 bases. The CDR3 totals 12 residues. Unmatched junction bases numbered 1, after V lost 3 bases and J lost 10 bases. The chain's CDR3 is CASSFGTGEQFF. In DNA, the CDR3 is TGTGCCAGCAGTTTTGGGACAGGGGAGCAGTTCTTC.

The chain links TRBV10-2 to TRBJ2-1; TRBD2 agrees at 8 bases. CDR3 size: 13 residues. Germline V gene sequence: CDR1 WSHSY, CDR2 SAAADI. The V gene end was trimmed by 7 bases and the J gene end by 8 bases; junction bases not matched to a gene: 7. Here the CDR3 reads CASIEGTRYEQFF. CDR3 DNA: TGCGCCAGCATAGAGGGGACTAGGTATGAGCAGTTCTTC.

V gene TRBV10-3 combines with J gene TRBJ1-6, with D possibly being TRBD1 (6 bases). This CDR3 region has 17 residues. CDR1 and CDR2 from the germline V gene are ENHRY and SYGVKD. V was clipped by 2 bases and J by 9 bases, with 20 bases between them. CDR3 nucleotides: TGTGCCATCAGTGAGATCCGGACAGACCAAATACTTTCACCCCTCCACTTT. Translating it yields CAISEIRTDQILSPLHF.

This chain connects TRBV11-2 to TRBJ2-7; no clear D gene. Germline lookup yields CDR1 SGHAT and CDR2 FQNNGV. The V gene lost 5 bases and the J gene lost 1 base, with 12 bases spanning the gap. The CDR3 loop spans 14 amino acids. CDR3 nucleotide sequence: TGTGCCAGCAGCCCGGGTCTTCAGTCCTACGAGCAGTACTTC. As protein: CASSPGLQSYEQYF. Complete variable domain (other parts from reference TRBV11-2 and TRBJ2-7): EAGVAQSPRYKIIEKRQSVAFWCNPISGHATLYWYQQILGQGPKLLIQFQNNGVVDDSQLPKDRFSAERLKGVDSTLKIQPAKLEDSAVYLCASSPGLQSYEQYFGPGTRLTVT.

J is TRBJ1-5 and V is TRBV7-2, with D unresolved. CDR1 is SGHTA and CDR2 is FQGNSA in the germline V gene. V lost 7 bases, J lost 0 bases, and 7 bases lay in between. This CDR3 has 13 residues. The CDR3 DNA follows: TGTGCCAGCAAGAGGGCTAGCAATCAGCCCCAGCATTTT. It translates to CASKRASNQPQHF.

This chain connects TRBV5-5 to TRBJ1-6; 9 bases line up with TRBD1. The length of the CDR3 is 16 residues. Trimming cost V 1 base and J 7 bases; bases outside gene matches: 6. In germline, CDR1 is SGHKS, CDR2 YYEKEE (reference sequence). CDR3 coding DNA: TGTGCCAGCAGCTTGACCGGGACAGGGCCAAATTCACCCCTCCACTTT. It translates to CASSLTGTGPNSPLHF. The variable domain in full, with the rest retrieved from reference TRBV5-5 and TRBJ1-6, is DAGVTQSPTHLIKTRGQQVTLRCSPISGHKSVSWYQQVLGQGPQFIFQYYEKEERGRGNFPDRFSARQFPNYSSELNVNALLLGDSALYLCASSLTGTGPNSPLHFGNGTRLTVT.

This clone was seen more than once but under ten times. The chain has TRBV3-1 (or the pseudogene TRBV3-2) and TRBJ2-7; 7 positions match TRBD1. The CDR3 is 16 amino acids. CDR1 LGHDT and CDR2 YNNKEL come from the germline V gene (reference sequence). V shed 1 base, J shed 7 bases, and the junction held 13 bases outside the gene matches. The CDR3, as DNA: TGTGCCAGCAGCCAAGTTTATCGCGCAGGGGGACGTGAGCAGTACTTC. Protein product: CASSQVYRAGGREQYF.

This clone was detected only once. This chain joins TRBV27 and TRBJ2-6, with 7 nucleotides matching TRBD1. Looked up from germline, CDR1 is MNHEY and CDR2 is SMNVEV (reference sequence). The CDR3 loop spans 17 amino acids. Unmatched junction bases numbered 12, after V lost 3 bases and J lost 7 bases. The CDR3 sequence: CASSFRPGTVFANVLTF. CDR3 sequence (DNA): TGTGCCAGCAGTTTTAGACCCGGGACAGTCTTTGCCAACGTCCTGACTTTC.

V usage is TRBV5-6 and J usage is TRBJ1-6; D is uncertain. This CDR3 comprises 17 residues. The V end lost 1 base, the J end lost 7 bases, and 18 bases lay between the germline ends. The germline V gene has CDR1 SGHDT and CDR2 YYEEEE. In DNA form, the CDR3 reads TGTGCCAGCAGCTTGTCGTGGGATGGGCGGGGAAATTCACCCCTCCACTTT. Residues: CASSLSWDGRGNSPLHF.

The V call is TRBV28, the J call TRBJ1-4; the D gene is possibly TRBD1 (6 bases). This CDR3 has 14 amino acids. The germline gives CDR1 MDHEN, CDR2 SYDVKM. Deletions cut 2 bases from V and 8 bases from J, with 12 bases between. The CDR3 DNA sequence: TGTGCCAGCAGTTTAAACAGGGCGAGAGAAAAACTGTTTTTT. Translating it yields CASSLNRAREKLFF.

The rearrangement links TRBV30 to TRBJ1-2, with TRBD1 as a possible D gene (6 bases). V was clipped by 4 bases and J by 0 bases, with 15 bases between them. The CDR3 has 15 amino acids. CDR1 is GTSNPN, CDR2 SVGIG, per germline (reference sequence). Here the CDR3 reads CAWKSRDIANYGYTF. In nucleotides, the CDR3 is TGTGCCTGGAAAAGTCGGGACATAGCTAACTATGGCTACACCTTC.

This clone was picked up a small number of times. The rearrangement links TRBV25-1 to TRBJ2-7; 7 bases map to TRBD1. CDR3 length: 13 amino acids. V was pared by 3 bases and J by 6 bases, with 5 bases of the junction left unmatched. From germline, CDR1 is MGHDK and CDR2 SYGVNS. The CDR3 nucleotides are TGTGCCAGCAGTGAGGTCGGGACAGTCGAGCAGTACTTC. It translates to CASSEVGTVEQYF.

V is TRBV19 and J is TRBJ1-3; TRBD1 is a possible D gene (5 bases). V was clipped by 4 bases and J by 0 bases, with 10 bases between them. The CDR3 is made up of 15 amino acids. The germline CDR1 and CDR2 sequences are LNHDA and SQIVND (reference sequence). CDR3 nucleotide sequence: TGTGCCAGTAGTACTTCAGGGTTCTCTGGAAACACCATATATTTT. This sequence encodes CASSTSGFSGNTIYF. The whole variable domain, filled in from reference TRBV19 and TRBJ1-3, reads DGGITQSPKYLFRKEGQNVTLSCEQNLNHDAMYWYRQDPGQGLRLIYYSQIVNDFQKGDIAEGYSVSREKKESFPLTVTSAQKNPTAFYLCASSTSGFSGNTIYFGEGSWLTVV.

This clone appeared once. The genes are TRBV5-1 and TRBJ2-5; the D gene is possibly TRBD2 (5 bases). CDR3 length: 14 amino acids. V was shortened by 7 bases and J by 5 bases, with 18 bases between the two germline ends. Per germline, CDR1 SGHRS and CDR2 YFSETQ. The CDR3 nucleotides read TGCGCCAGCTCCCGGTTTAATGGCGGGGAGACCCAGTACTTC. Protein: CASSRFNGGETQYF.